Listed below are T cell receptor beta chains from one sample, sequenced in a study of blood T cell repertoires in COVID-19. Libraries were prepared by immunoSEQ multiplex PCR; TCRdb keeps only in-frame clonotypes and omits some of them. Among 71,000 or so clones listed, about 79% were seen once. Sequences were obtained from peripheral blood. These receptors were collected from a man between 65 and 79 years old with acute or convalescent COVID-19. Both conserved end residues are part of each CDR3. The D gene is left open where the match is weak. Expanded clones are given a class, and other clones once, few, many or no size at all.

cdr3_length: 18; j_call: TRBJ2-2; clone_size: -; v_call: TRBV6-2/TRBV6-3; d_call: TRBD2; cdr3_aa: CASSYNLGAGANTGELFF; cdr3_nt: TGTGCCAGCAGTTACAACCTCGGGGCGGGAGCGAACACCGGGGAGCTGTTTTTT
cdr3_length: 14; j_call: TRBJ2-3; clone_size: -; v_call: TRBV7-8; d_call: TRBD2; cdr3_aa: CASSLGTSGDTQYF; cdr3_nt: TGTGCCAGCAGCCTAGGGACTAGCGGAGATACGCAGTATTTT
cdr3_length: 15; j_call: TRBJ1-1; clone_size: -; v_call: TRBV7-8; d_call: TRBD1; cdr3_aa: CASSVRGRVSTEAFF; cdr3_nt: TGTGCCAGCAGCGTCAGGGGGCGCGTATCAACTGAAGCTTTCTTT
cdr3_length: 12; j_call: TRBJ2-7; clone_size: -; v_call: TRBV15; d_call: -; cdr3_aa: CATSRDLHEQYF; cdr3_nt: TGTGCCACCAGCAGAGATCTCCACGAGCAGTACTTC
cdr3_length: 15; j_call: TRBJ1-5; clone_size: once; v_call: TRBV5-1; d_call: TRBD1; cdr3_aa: CASSPDDRGSQPQHF; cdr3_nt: TGCGCCAGCAGCCCGGATGACAGGGGGAGTCAGCCCCAGCATTTT
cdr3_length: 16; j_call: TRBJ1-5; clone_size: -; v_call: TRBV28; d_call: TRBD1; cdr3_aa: CASSSGQGISNQPQHF; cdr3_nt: TGTGCCAGCAGTTCGGGACAGGGGATAAGCAATCAGCCCCAGCATTTT
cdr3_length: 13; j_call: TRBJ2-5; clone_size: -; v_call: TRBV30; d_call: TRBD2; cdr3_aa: CAWTGRGGETQYF; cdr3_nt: TGTGCCTGGACGGGGAGGGGAGGGGAGACCCAGTACTTC
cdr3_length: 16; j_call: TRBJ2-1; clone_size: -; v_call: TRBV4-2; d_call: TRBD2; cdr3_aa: CASSQDQSGRFNEQFF; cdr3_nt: TGTGCCAGCAGCCAAGATCAGAGCGGGAGGTTCAATGAGCAGTTCTTC
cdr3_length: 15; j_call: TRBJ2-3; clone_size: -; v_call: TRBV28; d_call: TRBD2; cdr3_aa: CASSSGAGEADTQYF; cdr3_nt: TGTGCCAGCAGTTCCGGTGCGGGAGAGGCAGATACGCAGTATTTT
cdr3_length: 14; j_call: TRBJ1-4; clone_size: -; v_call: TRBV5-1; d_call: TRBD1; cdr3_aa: CASSSGQGVEKLFF; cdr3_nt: TGCGCCAGCAGCTCGGGACAGGGCGTTGAAAAACTGTTTTTT
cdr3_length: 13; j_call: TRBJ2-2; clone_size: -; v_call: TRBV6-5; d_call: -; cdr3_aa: CASNVGWTGELFF; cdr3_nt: TGTGCCAGCAACGTCGGGTGGACAGGGGAGCTGTTTTTT
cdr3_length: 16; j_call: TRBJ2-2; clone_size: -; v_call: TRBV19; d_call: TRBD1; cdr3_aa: CASSPQQGPSTGELFF; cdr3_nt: TGTGCCAGTAGTCCGCAACAGGGGCCCAGCACCGGGGAGCTGTTTTTT
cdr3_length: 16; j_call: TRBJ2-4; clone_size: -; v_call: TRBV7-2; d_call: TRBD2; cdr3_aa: CASSLEPGGSKNIQYF; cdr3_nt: TGTGCCAGCAGCTTAGAGCCGGGAGGGTCCAAAAACATTCAGTACTTC
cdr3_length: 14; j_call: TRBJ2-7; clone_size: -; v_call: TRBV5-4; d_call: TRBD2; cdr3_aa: CASSTQGTSYEQYF; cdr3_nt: TGTGCCAGCAGTACCCAGGGGACTAGCTACGAGCAGTACTTC
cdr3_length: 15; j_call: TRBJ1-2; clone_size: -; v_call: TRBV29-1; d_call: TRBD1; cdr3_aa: CSVVGQTSIAYGYTF; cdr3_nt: TGCAGCGTTGTGGGACAGACTTCTATAGCCTATGGCTACACCTTC
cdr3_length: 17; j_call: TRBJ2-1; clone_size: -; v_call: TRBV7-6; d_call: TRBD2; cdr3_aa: CASSLREGLARYNEQFF; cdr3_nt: TGTGCCAGCAGCCTCAGAGAGGGACTAGCGAGATACAATGAGCAGTTCTTC
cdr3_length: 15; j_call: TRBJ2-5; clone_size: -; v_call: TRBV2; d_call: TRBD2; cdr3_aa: CASSDEVAGGETQYF; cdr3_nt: TGTGCCAGCAGTGATGAGGTAGCGGGAGGGGAGACCCAGTACTTC
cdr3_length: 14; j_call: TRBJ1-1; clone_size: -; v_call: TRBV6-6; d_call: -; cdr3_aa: CASSYAGPNTEAFF; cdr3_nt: TGTGCCAGCAGTTACGCGGGACCGAACACTGAAGCTTTCTTT
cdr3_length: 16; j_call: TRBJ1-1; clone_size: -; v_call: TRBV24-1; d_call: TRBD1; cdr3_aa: CATSDSGQGGNTEAFF; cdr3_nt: TGTGCCACCAGTGACTCGGGACAGGGAGGTAACACTGAAGCTTTCTTT
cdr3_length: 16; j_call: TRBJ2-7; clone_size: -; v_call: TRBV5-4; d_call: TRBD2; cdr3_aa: CASSPDGGSRFYEQYF; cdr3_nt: TGTGCCAGCAGTCCCGACGGCGGGAGTCGGTTCTACGAGCAGTACTTC
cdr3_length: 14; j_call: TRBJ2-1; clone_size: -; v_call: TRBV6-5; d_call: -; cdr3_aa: CASTRDLNYNEQFF; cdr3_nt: TGTGCCAGCACCCGGGACTTGAATTACAATGAGCAGTTCTTC
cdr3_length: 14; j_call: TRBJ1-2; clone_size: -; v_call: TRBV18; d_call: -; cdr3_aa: CASSRETGNYGYTF; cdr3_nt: TGTGCCAGCTCACGAGAGACAGGAAACTATGGCTACACCTTC
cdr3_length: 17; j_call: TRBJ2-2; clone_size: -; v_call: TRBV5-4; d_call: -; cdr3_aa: CASSRLMGLTNTGELFF; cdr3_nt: TGTGCCAGCAGCCGTCTTATGGGACTTACGAACACCGGGGAGCTGTTTTTT
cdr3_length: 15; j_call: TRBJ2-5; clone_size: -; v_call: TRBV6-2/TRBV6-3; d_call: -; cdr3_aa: CASSYPLGVQETQYF; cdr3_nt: TGTGCCAGCAGTTACCCCCTCGGGGTACAAGAGACCCAGTACTTC
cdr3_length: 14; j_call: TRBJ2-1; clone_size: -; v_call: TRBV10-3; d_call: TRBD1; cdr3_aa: CASRDREYYNEQFF; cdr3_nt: TGTGCCTCCCGGGACAGGGAATACTACAATGAGCAGTTCTTC
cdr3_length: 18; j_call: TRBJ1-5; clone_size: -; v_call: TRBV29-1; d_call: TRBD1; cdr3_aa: CSPLNPGQALVSNQPQHF; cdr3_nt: TGCAGCCCTCTCAATCCGGGACAGGCCCTTGTAAGCAATCAGCCCCAGCATTTT